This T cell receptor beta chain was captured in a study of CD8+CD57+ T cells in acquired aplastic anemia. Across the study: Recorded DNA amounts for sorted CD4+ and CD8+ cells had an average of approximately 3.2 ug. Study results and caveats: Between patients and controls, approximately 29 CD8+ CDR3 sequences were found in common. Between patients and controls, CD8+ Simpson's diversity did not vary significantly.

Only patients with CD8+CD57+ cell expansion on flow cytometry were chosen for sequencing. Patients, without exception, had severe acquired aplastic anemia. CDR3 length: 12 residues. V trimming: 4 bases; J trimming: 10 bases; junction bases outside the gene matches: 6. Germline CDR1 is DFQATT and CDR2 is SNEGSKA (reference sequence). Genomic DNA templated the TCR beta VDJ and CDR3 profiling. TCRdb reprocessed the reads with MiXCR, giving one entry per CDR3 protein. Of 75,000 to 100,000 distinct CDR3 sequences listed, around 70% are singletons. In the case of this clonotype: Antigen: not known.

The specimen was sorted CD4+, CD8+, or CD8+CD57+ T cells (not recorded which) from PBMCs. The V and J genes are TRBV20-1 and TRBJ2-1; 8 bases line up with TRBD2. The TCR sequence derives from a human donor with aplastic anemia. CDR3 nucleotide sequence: TGCAGTGCTAAACTAGCGGCCCACGAGCAGTTCTTC. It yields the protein CSAKLAAHEQFF.